This passage covers 25 T cell receptor beta chains from one sample sequenced in a study of T cells after somatic rescue of genetic block. The data were produced by immunoSEQ multiplex PCR, yet TCRdb's version contains in-frame clones alone and is incomplete. Seen here are some 15,000 clones, approximately 71% observed once, and the top ten hold about 30%. Specimen: peripheral blood mononuclear cells (PBMCs). Receptors were obtained from a man aged 18 to 35.

The rearrangement joins TRBV28 to TRBJ2-5; D is possibly TRBD2 (6 bases). Germline-derived CDR1 and CDR2 are MDHEN and SYDVKM. The CDR3 covers 15 residues. V was trimmed by 7 bases and J by 1 base, leaving 16 bases between them. For the CDR3, the DNA is TGTGCCAGCATGCGTGCCGGGAGTCCCCAAGAGACCCAGTACTTC. Its protein is CASMRAGSPQETQYF. Full variable domain (rest looked up from reference TRBV28 and TRBJ2-5): DVKVTQSSRYLVKRTGEKVFLECVQDMDHENMFWYRQDPGLGLRLIYFSYDVKMKEKGDIPEGYSVSREKKERFSLILESASTNQTSMYLCASMRAGSPQETQYFGPGTRLLVL.

The genes are TRBV6-5 and TRBJ1-2, with no clear D. Between the trimmed V and J ends, which lost 8 bases and 4 bases, there was a span of 8 bases. Germline CDR1 and CDR2: MNHEY and SVGAGI. CDR3 size: 11 residues. The CDR3 loop reads CASGYFYGYTF. As DNA, the CDR3 is TGTGCCAGCGGGTATTTCTATGGCTACACCTTC.

The genes are TRBV28 and TRBJ2-3; D may be TRBD2 (6 bases). The CDR3 runs 12 residues. V was clipped by 2 bases and J by 7 bases, with 7 bases between them. Germline V CDR1 and CDR2: MDHEN, SYDVKM. The DNA for the CDR3 is TGTGCCAGCAGTTTACGGGGGAATACGCAGTATTTT. Translation gives CASSLRGNTQYF.

DNA of the CDR3: TGTGCCAGCTCACCAATGGTAGGAGCTAATGAAAAACTGTTTTTT. Encoded protein: CASSPMVGANEKLFF. The chain couples TRBV18 to TRBJ1-4; unclear D gene. CDR1 and CDR2 from the germline V gene are KGHSH and LQKENI. The V and J ends lost 2 bases and 3 bases respectively, with 10 bases between them. The CDR3 covers 15 residues.

This clone was found a few times. The V and J genes are TRBV6-6 and TRBJ1-4, with 7 bases identical to TRBD1. Trimming took 2 bases from V and 7 from J; bases not matched to a gene: 4. Germline V gene lookup returns CDR1 MNHNY and CDR2 SVGAGI (reference sequence). This CDR3 is built from 14 residues. The CDR3 region is CASSYPGGGEKLFF. CDR3 sequence (DNA): TGTGCCAGCAGTTACCCAGGGGGTGGTGAAAAACTGTTTTTT.

The chain links TRBV27 to TRBJ2-7; possible D gene TRBD2, 5 bases. Trimming removed 8 bases from V and 2 bases from J, with 13 bases in between. The CDR3 runs 13 residues. The germline CDR1 and CDR2 sequences are MNHEY and SMNVEV (reference sequence). In DNA form, the CDR3 reads TGTGCCAGCCGTCGGACTGGAACCTACGAGCAGTACTTC. It encodes CASRRTGTYEQYF.

This clone was observed a few times. The CDR3 protein is CASSLKNRGLGYTF. The CDR3 DNA reads TGTGCCAGCAGCTTAAAGAACAGGGGGCTTGGCTACACCTTC. The chain carries TRBV5-6 and TRBJ1-2; 9 bases are a match to TRBD1. Per germline, CDR1 SGHDT and CDR2 YYEEEE. The trim removed 2 bases at V and 7 bases at J, leaving 6 bases unmatched. This CDR3 spans 14 amino acids.

This clone has a handful of counts. The rearrangement joins TRBV5-4 to TRBJ2-3; 10 nucleotides agree with TRBD2. The CDR3 is made up of 14 amino acids. Germline V lookup: CDR1 SGHNT, CDR2 YYREEE (reference sequence). J was trimmed by 1 base and V by 5 bases; bases with no gene match: 1. The CDR3 DNA sequence: TGTGCCAGCAGTGGGACTAGCGGCACAGATACGCAGTATTTT. Protein product: CASSGTSGTDTQYF.

This chain links TRBV28 with TRBJ1-4; a weak D match, TRBD1 (5 bases). The germline gives CDR1 MDHEN, CDR2 SYDVKM. The CDR3 runs 14 residues. V lost 7 bases to trimming and J lost 9 bases, with 18 bases between them. CDR3 coding DNA: TGTGCCAGCACCCCTCTGGGGACGGGACAAAAACTGTTTTTT. This gives the protein CASTPLGTGQKLFF.

The V and J genes are TRBV10-3 and TRBJ2-1, with D possibly called TRBD1 or TRBD2 (5 bases each). The CDR3 extends over 14 amino acids. Germline V gene data show CDR1 as ENHRY and CDR2 as SYGVKD. The ends were cut back, 0 bases at V and 8 bases at J, with 11 bases in the middle. The CDR3 region has the DNA TGTGCCATCAGTGAGTCGGGGGTTGGCTATGAGCAGTTCTTC. It yields the protein CAISESGVGYEQFF.

This clone was seen only a few times. This chain joins TRBV30 and TRBJ2-1; D is perhaps TRBD1 (6 bases). The CDR3 contains 11 residues. Trimming left V 0 bases short and J 10 bases short, with 7 bases between. Germline-derived CDR1 and CDR2 are GTSNPN and SVGIG (reference sequence). CDR3 sequence (DNA): TGTGCCTGGAGTGTACAGGGCGAGCAGTTCTTC. Translated, it gives CAWSVQGEQFF.

This chain connects TRBV7-9 to TRBJ2-7; perhaps TRBD1 as D (6 bases). Deletions cut 7 bases from V and 5 bases from J, with 18 bases between. Germline assignment: CDR1 SEHNR and CDR2 FQNEAQ (reference sequence). The CDR3 sequence is 14 residues long. CDR3 sequence reads: CASTSRDTQHEQYF. The CDR3 coding sequence is TGTGCCAGCACTTCCCGGGACACCCAACACGAGCAGTACTTC. The full variable domain, completed using reference TRBV7-9 and TRBJ2-7, is DTGVSQNPRHKITKRGQNVTFRCDPISEHNRLYWYRQTLGQGPEFLTYFQNEAQLEKSRLLSDRFSAERPKGSFSTLEIQRTEQGDSAMYLCASTSRDTQHEQYFGPGTRLTVT.

This clone turned up a few times. The junction differs from germline at one of its ends, possibly a read error. The chain uses TRBV27 and TRBJ2-5; a weak D match, TRBD2 (5 bases). The CDR3 length is 14 residues. CDR1 and CDR2 from the germline V gene are MNHEY and SMNVEV (reference sequence). The CDR3 DNA is TGTGCCAGCAGTGTATATCGGGGTCAAGGGACCCAGTACTTC. The encoded protein is CASSVYRGQGTQYF.

This chain links TRBV4-1 with TRBJ2-7, with TRBD2 identical over 12 bases. The V gene end was trimmed by 3 bases and the J gene end by 6 bases; junction bases not matched to a gene: 6. Germline V gene lookup returns CDR1 MGHRA and CDR2 YSYEKL. The CDR3 runs to 15 residues. The CDR3 DNA follows: TGCGCCAGCAGCCAGCAGGGACTAGCGGGTCCCGAGCAGTACTTC. As protein: CASSQQGLAGPEQYF.

The chain links TRBV28 to TRBJ2-7; the match to TRBD1 covers 11 bases. CDR1 and CDR2 from the germline V gene are MDHEN and SYDVKM. This CDR3 is built from 14 residues. J was trimmed by 3 bases and V by 5 bases; bases with no gene match: 3. The CDR3 sequence is CASSPGTGGYEQYF. The CDR3 nucleotides read TGTGCCAGCAGTCCGGGGACAGGGGGCTACGAGCAGTACTTC.

This clone was counted only a few times. V is TRBV2 and J is TRBJ2-7, with TRBD1 identical over 10 bases. The V segment lost 4 bases and the J segment 4 bases; nucleotides outside the gene matches: 7. Germline V CDR1 and CDR2: SNHLY, FYNNEI. The CDR3 totals 15 residues. In nucleotides, the CDR3 is TGTGCCAGCAGTGGGGGATTGGGACAGGGGTACGAGCAGTACTTC. Amino acid sequence: CASSGGLGQGYEQYF.

V gene TRBV5-8 combines with J gene TRBJ1-6; the D is unclear. This CDR3 has 14 amino acids. Germline V lookup: CDR1 SGHTS, CDR2 YDEGEE. Trimming took 1 base from V and 4 from J, leaving 6 bases between them. The CDR3 protein is CASSLYSYNSPLHF. The DNA of the CDR3 is TGTGCCAGCAGCTTGTACAGTTATAATTCACCCCTCCACTTT.

About this clone: The junction shows a germline mismatch at one end, possibly a read error. The V gene is TRBV10-3, the J gene TRBJ2-6; D not certain. The germline V gene encodes CDR1 ENHRY and CDR2 SYGVKD. The CDR3 loop spans 15 amino acids. The CDR3, as DNA: TGTGCCATCAGTGAGTCAGGTACTGGGACCAACGTCCTGACTTTC. Its translation is CAISESGTGTNVLTF.

The rearrangement uses TRBV6-5 and TRBJ2-7; TRBD1 aligns across 8 bases. Germline CDR1 MNHEY, CDR2 SVGAGI. The CDR3 has 15 amino acids. Germline trimming cut 0 bases from V and 5 bases from J; bases unmatched to any gene: 6. In DNA, the CDR3 is TGTGCCAGCAGTTACTCGCAGGGGGCGAGTAACGAGCAGTACTTC. The encoded protein is CASSYSQGASNEQYF.

The rearrangement uses TRBV19 and TRBJ2-2; maybe TRBD2 (6 bases). Trimming removed 3 bases at V and 6 bases at J, with 14 bases between. CDR3 length: 15 residues. CDR1 and CDR2 (germline): LNHDA, SQIVND (reference sequence). As DNA, the CDR3 is TGTGCCAGTAGTATTTTGGGGGAGGAGCCCGGGGAGCTGTTTTTT. Its translation: CASSILGEEPGELFF.

This clone is medium-sized (0.01 to 0.1%) in the sample. The chain couples TRBV7-9 to TRBJ1-2; D gene unclear. Between the trimmed V and J ends, which lost 4 bases and 4 bases, there was a span of 7 bases. The CDR3 sequence is 12 residues long. Germline V gives CDR1 SEHNR, CDR2 FQNEAQ (reference sequence). CDR3 sequence reads: CASSSALYGYTF. The CDR3 nucleotides read TGTGCCAGCAGCTCGGCCCTCTATGGCTACACCTTC.

J is TRBJ1-1 and V is TRBV9; D may be TRBD1 (5 bases). The CDR3 has 17 residues. The germline V gene has CDR1 SGDLS and CDR2 YYNGEE. The V and J ends lost 0 bases and 0 bases respectively, with 15 bases between them. The CDR3 reads CASSVGDWGYMNTEAFF. The CDR3 DNA is TGTGCCAGCAGCGTAGGGGATTGGGGGTATATGAACACTGAAGCTTTCTTT.

The chain couples TRBV28 to TRBJ1-3; D may be TRBD1 (5 bases). The V gene's germline CDR1 is MDHEN and CDR2 SYDVKM. The CDR3 consists of 17 residues. Deletions cut 2 bases from V and 0 bases from J, with 14 bases between. CDR3 sequence (DNA): TGTGCCAGCAGTTTAAGAAGAGGGGAGAGCTCTGGAAACACCATATATTTT. Its protein product is CASSLRRGESSGNTIYF.

The J gene is TRBJ2-3, the V gene TRBV7-9; D ambiguous. Per the germline V gene, CDR1 is SEHNR and CDR2 is FQNEAQ (reference sequence). This CDR3 comprises 13 residues. Trimming cost V 5 bases and J 1 base, with 7 bases left between them. CDR3 DNA sequence: TGTGCCAGCAGCCGCGCGGGCACAGATACGCAGTATTTT. Its protein is CASSRAGTDTQYF.

This clone was detected a few times. J is TRBJ2-1 and V is TRBV5-1, with D possibly TRBD1 on 5 matching bases. This CDR3 is 11 amino acids long. CDR1 is SGHRS and CDR2 is YFSETQ in the germline V gene. V was trimmed by 1 base and J by 9 bases, leaving 5 bases between them. The CDR3 loop reads CASSLTGEQFF. CDR3 coding DNA: TGCGCCAGCAGCTTGACAGGTGAGCAGTTCTTC. The full variable domain, in which reference TRBV5-1 and TRBJ2-1 provide the parts outside the CDR3, is KAGVTQTPRYLIKTRGQQVTLSCSPISGHRSVSWYQQTPGQGLQFLFEYFSETQRNKGNFPGRFSGRQFSNSRSEMNVSTLELGDSALYLCASSLTGEQFFGPGTRLTVL.